This T cell receptor (beta chain) was identified during a study of Ad26.COV2.S vaccination and SARS-CoV-2 variants (dated by TCRdb to about 2021). Concerning the study at large: Vaccine-arm donors came from COV1001, a multicentre, randomized, double-blind, placebo-controlled phase I-IIa trial of Ad26.COV2.S in healthy adults. Ad26.COV2.S was given intramuscularly at 5x10^10 or 1x10^11 viral particles, as a single shot or as two shots 56 days apart. Sequencing of the TCRbeta repertoire served to evaluate the specificity and breadth of SARS-CoV-2-reactive T cell receptors following Ad26.COV2.S vaccination. A total of about 30 samples were included in the TCR-sequenced set, comprising around 20 Ad26.COV2.S vaccine recipients, 5 placebo recipients and 8 SARS-CoV-2 convalescent individuals. Trial participants were randomized into five groups of five, in which low-dose or high-dose Ad26.COV2.S was given once or twice, or placebo was given on both occasions. Investigators did not know the trial group allocation while performing experiments and assessing outcomes.

The sample's treatment or condition, from its label and the paper: roughly 20 received Ad26.COV2.S at low or high dose, single or two shots; roughly five received placebo; per-sample allocation not given. Repertoires of vaccine and placebo recipients were sequenced from samples taken on day 63 after the first injection. Between 29 July and 7 August 2020, Cohort 1b enrolled 20 to 30 adults aged 18-55 years at one site in Boston, USA. As a vaccine, Ad26.COV2.S was a replication-incompetent adenovirus type 26 vector that expressed a prefusion-stabilized SARS-CoV-2 spike protein derived from the original Wuhan strain. The investigation overall reported the following: Spike-specific TCR breadth was higher in Ad26.COV2.S recipients than in placebo recipients (P = 0.0014). The study was not powered to compare responses between vaccine doses or regimens. The authors noted that total T cell responses may have been underestimated by the TCR breadth and depth analyses. Non-spike TCR breadth was comparable between vaccine and placebo recipients, consistent with the vaccine containing only spike. After vaccination, substantial breadth of spike-specific CD8+ and CD4+ T cell responses was reported.

The immunoSEQ Assay was the method used to sequence TCRbeta CDR3 regions. After extraction, genomic DNA underwent amplification by bias-controlled multiplex PCR, followed by high-throughput sequencing. Under the source paper's analysis protocol: To quantify the absolute abundance of every unique TCRbeta CDR3 region, sequences were collapsed and filtered. Usable DNA was measured by amplifying reference genes present in all nucleated cells, and TCRbeta template counts were normalized to that usable DNA to estimate T cell fraction. Repertoire TCRs were annotated as SARS-CoV-2-specific when V gene, CDR3 amino acid sequence and J gene were exactly matched to a known reactive TCR set. The reference SARS-CoV-2 TCR set was derived from MIRA and filtered for enrichment in COVID-19-positive ImmuneCODE repertoires, a step that removed public or cross-reactive TCRs. Using the MIRA antigens, annotated TCRs were further analysed by specific ORF or by position within an ORF. Breadth was defined as annotated unique rearrangements over total unique productive rearrangements; depth was the summed frequency of those rearrangements. Two-sided Wilcoxon rank-sum tests were applied when comparing TCR breadth between groups. TCRdb stores this immuneACCESS table with in-frame sequences only. Part of the clones is absent; in the studies checked, under half of the shortfall reflects unresolved V genes, and no reason is known for the rest. The V and J calls and clone size were taken over from that table, and D and trimming were inferred from the DNA. The sample has hundreds of thousands of clones on record, 90% of them singletons. Of the sample, approximately 12% is held by the ten largest clones.

A note on this clone: Its antigen is not yet known. No base-level quality is on record; no much larger clone is a single base apart.

Taken from the germline V gene (reference sequence), the CDR1 and CDR2 loops are GTSNPN and SVGIG. V is pared back by 4 bases and J by 0 bases, with 12 bases lying between the germline termini. The CDR3 numbers 14 residues from cysteine through phenylalanine. Kept here is only the CDR3 DNA, which spans 42 bases and is read in frame from base 1. Sequencing was performed on peripheral blood, taken in a trial of Ad26.COV2.S vaccine versus placebo. The V gene is TRBV30 and the J gene is TRBJ1-1; too little of a D gene remains to name it. The TCR originated in a person between 18 and 60 years old who received the Ad26.COV2.S COVID-19 vaccine or a placebo. The nucleotide sequence reads TGTGCCTGGAACATTGGGCTTATGAACACTGAAGCTTTCTTT. Its translation is CAWNIGLMNTEAFF.